This paragraph covers one TCR beta chain sequence. Its cognate antigen is unknown. Trimming took 5 bases from V and 9 from J; bases not matched to a gene: 7. Germline-derived CDR1 and CDR2 are MNHEY and SVGAGI. CDR3 length equals 14 residues. The data stem from a study of CD8+ T cells in alopecia areata. General observations from the study: Normal scalp had lower clonality than lesional scalp, with alopecia totalis/universalis lesions showing this most strongly.

Sequencing used cDNA as its template, made by extracting RNA and reverse transcribing it. Only in-frame clones appear in the TCRdb table, and some are missing; sequencing was by immunoSEQ multiplex PCR. This table has about 200,000 clones, around 62% appearing once. Collection of lesional scalp punch biopsies and peripheral blood was performed in alopecia areata patients. This sequence was found in a human donor with alopecia areata. The genes are TRBV6-5 and TRBJ2-1; TRBD1 matches at 10 bases. The sample was CD4+ T cells sorted from blood, taken at week 0. The CDR3 DNA follows: TGTGCCAGCAGTCCCGGGACAGGGGTCGGTGAGCAGTTCTTC. As protein: CASSPGTGVGEQFF.